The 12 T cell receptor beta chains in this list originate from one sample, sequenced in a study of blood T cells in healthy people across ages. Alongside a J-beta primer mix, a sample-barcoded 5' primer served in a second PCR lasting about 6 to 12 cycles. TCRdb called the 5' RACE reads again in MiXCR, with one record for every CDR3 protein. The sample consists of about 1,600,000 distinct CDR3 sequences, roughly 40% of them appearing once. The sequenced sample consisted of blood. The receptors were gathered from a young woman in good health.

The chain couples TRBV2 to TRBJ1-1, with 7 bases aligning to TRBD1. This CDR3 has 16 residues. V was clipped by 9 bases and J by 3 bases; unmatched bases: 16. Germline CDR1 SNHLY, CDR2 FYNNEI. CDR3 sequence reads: CARKRGRAGVDTEAFF. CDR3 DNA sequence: TGTGCCAGGAAAAGGGGGCGTGCGGGGGTCGACACTGAAGCTTTCTTT.

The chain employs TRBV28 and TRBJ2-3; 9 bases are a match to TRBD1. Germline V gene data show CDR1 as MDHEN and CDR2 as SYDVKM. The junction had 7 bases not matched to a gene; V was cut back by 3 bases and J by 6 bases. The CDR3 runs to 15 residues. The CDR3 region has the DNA TGTGCCAGCAGTTTTCCGGGACAGGGCCGCGATACGCAGTATTTT. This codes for CASSFPGQGRDTQYF.

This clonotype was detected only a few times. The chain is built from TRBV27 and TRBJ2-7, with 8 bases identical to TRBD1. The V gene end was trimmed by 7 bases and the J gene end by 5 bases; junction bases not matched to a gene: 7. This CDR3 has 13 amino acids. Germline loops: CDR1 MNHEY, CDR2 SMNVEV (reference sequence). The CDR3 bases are TGTGCCAGCAAAGTGCAGGGGGCGAACGAGCAGTACTTC. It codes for CASKVQGANEQYF.

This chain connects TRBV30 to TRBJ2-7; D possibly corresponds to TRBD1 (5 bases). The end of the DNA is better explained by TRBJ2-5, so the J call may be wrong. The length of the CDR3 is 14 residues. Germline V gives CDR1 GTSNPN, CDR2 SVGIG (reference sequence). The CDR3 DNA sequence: TGTGCCTGGAGTGGACAGATACCTAAAGAGACCCAGTACTTC. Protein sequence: CAWSGQIPKETQYF.

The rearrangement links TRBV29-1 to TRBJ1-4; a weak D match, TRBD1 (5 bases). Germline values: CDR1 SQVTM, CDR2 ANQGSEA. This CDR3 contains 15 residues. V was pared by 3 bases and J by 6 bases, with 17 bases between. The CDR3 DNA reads TGCAGCGTTGATGGTTTGGCAGGGCTTGATGAAAAACTGTTTTTT. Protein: CSVDGLAGLDEKLFF.

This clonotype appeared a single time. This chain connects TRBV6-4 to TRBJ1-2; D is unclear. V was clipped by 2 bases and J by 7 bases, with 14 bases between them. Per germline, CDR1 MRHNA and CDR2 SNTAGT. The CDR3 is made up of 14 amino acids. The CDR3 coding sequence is TGTGCCAGCAGTGACCTGTCCACCTCACCTGGCTACACCTTC. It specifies CASSDLSTSPGYTF.

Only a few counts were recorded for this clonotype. CDR3: CASSEMTGSGPEQYF. Here the CDR3 DNA reads TGTGCCAGCAGCGAGATGACAGGATCTGGCCCCGAGCAGTACTTC. The gene calls are TRBV9 and TRBJ2-4, with D possibly TRBD1 on 6 matching bases. The J call is in doubt because the DNA end fits TRBJ2-7 better. This CDR3 is built from 15 residues. CDR1 is SGDLS and CDR2 is YYNGEE in the germline V gene.

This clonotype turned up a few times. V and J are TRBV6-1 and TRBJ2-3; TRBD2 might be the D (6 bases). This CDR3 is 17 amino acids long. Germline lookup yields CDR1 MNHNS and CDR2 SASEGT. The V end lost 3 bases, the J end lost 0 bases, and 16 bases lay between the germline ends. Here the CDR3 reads CASSEGSSGQSTDTQYF. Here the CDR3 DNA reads TGTGCCAGCAGTGAGGGTTCCAGCGGGCAAAGCACAGATACGCAGTATTTT.

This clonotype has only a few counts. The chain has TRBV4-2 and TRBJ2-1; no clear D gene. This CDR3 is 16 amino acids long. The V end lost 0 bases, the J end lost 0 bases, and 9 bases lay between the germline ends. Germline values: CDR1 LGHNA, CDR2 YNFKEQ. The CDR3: CASSQEGGLSYNEQFF. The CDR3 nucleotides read TGTGCCAGCAGCCAAGAGGGCGGTCTCTCCTACAATGAGCAGTTCTTC.

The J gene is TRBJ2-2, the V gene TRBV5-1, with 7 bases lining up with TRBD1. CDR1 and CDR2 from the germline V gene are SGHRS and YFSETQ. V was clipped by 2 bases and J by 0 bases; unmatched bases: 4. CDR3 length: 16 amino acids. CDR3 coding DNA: TGCGCCAGCAGCTTAGGGACAGCCTCGAACACCGGGGAGCTGTTTTTT. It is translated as CASSLGTASNTGELFF. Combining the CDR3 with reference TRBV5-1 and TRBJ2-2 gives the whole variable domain KAGVTQTPRYLIKTRGQQVTLSCSPISGHRSVSWYQQTPGQGLQFLFEYFSETQRNKGNFPGRFSGRQFSNSRSEMNVSTLELGDSALYLCASSLGTASNTGELFFGEGSRLTVL.

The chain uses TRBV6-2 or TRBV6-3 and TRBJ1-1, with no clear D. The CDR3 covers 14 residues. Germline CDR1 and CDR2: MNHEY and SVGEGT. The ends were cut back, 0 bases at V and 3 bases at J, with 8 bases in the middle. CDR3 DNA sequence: TGTGCCAGCAGTTACTCGGTCACCCACACTGAAGCTTTCTTT. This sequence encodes CASSYSVTHTEAFF.

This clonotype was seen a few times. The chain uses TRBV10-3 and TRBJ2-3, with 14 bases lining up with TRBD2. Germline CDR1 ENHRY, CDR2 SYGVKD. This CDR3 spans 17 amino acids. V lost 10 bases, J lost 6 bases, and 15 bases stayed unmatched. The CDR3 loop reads CATDIGLGLAGDDTQYF. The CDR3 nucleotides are TGTGCCACCGACATCGGCTTGGGACTAGCGGGAGATGATACGCAGTATTTT.